Sequencing of this T cell receptor beta chain was carried out in a study of blood T cell repertoires in COVID-19 (TCRdb year 2020). Study-wide context: Samples from collaborators originated in the United States, Italy and Spain and spanned both the acute and convalescent phases of COVID-19. The repertoires were released in a freely available public database intended as a resource for research on the immune response to SARS-CoV-2. Subjects who had been exposed to COVID-19, were actively infected with it, or had recovered from it provided the deeply sampled blood TCRbeta repertoires that made up the dataset. A de-identified subject ID, COVID-19 status, age in years and sex were almost always included in the sample metadata. Samples were obtained from the ongoing ImmuneRACE study (first 160 participants) and from about 1,300 subjects provided by 6 global collaborators. HLA class I and class II types, where available, came from metadata supplied by the sample provider rather than from assay-based typing. The prospective study material was composed of cDNA or gDNA derived from T cells, B-cell-depleted T cells, or PBMCs. The paper's findings and limits, for the study overall: The amount of clinical and demographic metadata varied by source and participant and was provided uncurated.

Regarding this clone: No antigen is known for it. No base-level quality is on record; no much larger clone is a single base apart.

V and J lose 0 bases and 5 bases, and a span of 13 bases separates them. CDR1 and CDR2 were assigned from the germline V gene as SGHDN and FVKESK. The CDR3 runs 15 amino acids, cysteine and phenylalanine included. Left in the record is the CDR3 DNA by itself, 45 bases read in frame from the first base. Enrolling through a virtual design, the prospective study's participants ranged in age from roughly 18 to 95 years and lived across 24 United States geographic areas. In the prospective study, cohorts were assigned on the basis of participant-reported clinical history obtained from a screening survey and a study questionnaire. Recovered participants in ImmuneRACE Cohort 3 were defined as having two consecutive negative NP/OP PCR tests, clearance from a healthcare professional, or resolution of symptoms. In the prospective study, whole blood, serum and a nasopharyngeal or oropharyngeal swab were collected from each participant by mobile phlebotomists. Prospective study participants could optionally give additional blood draws and questionnaires over an approximately 2-month period. Before DNA extraction, prospective study blood samples were shipped either frozen or at room temperature.

TCRbeta CDR3 regions were amplified from genomic DNA using the immunoSEQ Assay, a bias-controlled multiplex PCR. For the original study's pipeline: Nucleated cell counts per sample were estimated from amplification of reference gene primers within the assay. To quantify the absolute abundance of each unique TCRbeta CDR3 rearrangement, sequence reads were collapsed and filtered. Productive Simpson clonality was computed per sample as the square root of Simpson's diversity index over productive rearrangements. TCRdb's version of the immuneACCESS table is confined to in-frame rearrangements and falls short of the full clone set. An unresolved V gene accounts for under half of the shortfall where checked; the remainder is of unknown origin. That table is the source of V, J and clone size, and D and trimming were worked out from the DNA. This sample holds fewer than 300,000 clones; about 93% were observed only once. About 1.1% of the sample belongs to the ten largest clones.

The sample comprised PBMCs or T cells enriched from blood (not recorded which). The sequence derives from a woman in her twenties or thirties who had recovered from COVID-19. This sequence uses TRBV14 and TRBJ1-2; matching of 6 bases hints at TRBD1 as the D gene. The CDR3 is CASSQDQGTSYGYTF. At the DNA level, the sequence is TGTGCCAGCAGCCAAGATCAGGGGACGTCTTATGGCTACACCTTC.